These T cell receptor beta chains were read from a single sample in a study of monozygotic twins with inflammatory bowel disease. TCRdb reprocessed the 5' RACE reads and keeps a single row for each CDR3 protein, giving no DNA. Its table lists approximately 150,000 distinct CDR3 sequences. The sequencing sample was made of blood. All receptors come from a human donor with ulcerative colitis or Crohn's disease, or a healthy co-twin of an affected twin (not recorded which). CDR3s include the opening cysteine and the closing phenylalanine or tryptophan.

V: TRBV7-3; length: 17; J: TRBJ1-1; CDR3: CASSLDPVGGGRTEAFF
V: TRBV5-1; length: 16; J: TRBJ1-2; CDR3: CASSFSPTDSHYGYTF
V: TRBV19; length: 12; J: TRBJ2-1; CDR3: CAVRVGFNEQFF
V: TRBV6-2/TRBV6-3; length: 13; J: TRBJ2-7; CDR3: CASSTSGSYEQYF
V: TRBV29-1; length: 13; J: TRBJ1-3; CDR3: CSVEGGSGNTIYF
V: TRBV5-4; length: 15; J: TRBJ2-3; CDR3: CASSGTGWGTDTQYF
V: TRBV5-1; length: 14; J: TRBJ2-7; CDR3: CASRVQAGTYEQYF
V: TRBV20-1; length: 13; J: TRBJ2-2; CDR3: CSARTGPRRELFF
V: TRBV12-3/TRBV12-4; length: 14; J: TRBJ2-7; CDR3: CASSLAQSHYEQYF
V: TRBV19; length: 16; J: TRBJ1-2; CDR3: CASTRDQGGYSVGYTF
V: TRBV5-1; length: 16; J: TRBJ2-6; CDR3: CASSLGAGAGANVLTF
V: TRBV19; length: 15; J: TRBJ1-5; CDR3: CASSGLPYSNQPQHF
V: TRBV5-1; length: 19; J: TRBJ2-1; CDR3: CASSSTSGTVPMGRNEQFF
V: TRBV4-3; length: 15; J: TRBJ2-1; CDR3: CASSQVPPDSNEQFF
V: TRBV28; length: 15; J: TRBJ1-5; CDR3: CASTGQGAFNQPQHF
V: TRBV5-6; length: 15; J: TRBJ1-4; CDR3: CASSPTWEMDEKLFF
V: TRBV20-1; length: 13; J: TRBJ2-7; CDR3: CSGWMGVGYEQYF
V: TRBV6-5; length: 13; J: TRBJ1-2; CDR3: CASSTGTGGGYTF
V: TRBV6-5; length: 15; J: TRBJ2-7; CDR3: CASSYDGSEPYEQYF
V: TRBV7-6; length: 15; J: TRBJ2-3; CDR3: CASSTEGVVTDTQYF
V: TRBV20-1; length: 17; J: TRBJ2-7; CDR3: CSARDRVLAGVSYEQYF
V: TRBV20-1; length: 12; J: TRBJ1-2; CDR3: CSVLEGNYGYTF
V: TRBV20-1; length: 14; J: TRBJ1-1; CDR3: CSAGDRGWFTEAFF
V: TRBV6-2/TRBV6-3; length: 15; J: TRBJ2-7; CDR3: CASRLTGTGRLEQYF
V: TRBV7-2; length: 14; J: TRBJ2-1; CDR3: CASSLYRDHNEQFF
V: TRBV7-9; length: 13; J: TRBJ2-7; CDR3: CASSPSGFSEQYF
V: TRBV20-1; length: 17; J: TRBJ2-3; CDR3: CSARDVRLGASTDTQYF
V: TRBV20-1; length: 17; J: TRBJ2-6; CDR3: CSARVTTGRSGANVLTF
V: TRBV27; length: 14; J: TRBJ1-4; CDR3: CASSPGTRNEKLFF
V: TRBV7-9; length: 15; J: TRBJ1-1; CDR3: CASSFPPSIDTEAFF
V: TRBV5-1; length: 14; J: TRBJ1-1; CDR3: CASSLGPTGTEAFF
V: TRBV7-2; length: 12; J: TRBJ2-3; CDR3: CASSLFADTQYF
V: TRBV5-4; length: 14; J: TRBJ1-2; CDR3: CASSPPGSNYGYTF
V: TRBV4-1; length: 16; J: TRBJ2-5; CDR3: CASSQEPTSGGETQYF
V: TRBV15; length: 16; J: TRBJ2-3; CDR3: CATSRDMLASTDTQYF
V: TRBV19; length: 16; J: TRBJ2-2; CDR3: CASSIRGERRTGELFF
V: TRBV9; length: 16; J: TRBJ2-2; CDR3: CASSAGTAWNTGELFF
V: TRBV5-5; length: 12; J: TRBJ1-5; CDR3: CASSRQGQPQHF
V: TRBV7-9; length: 15; J: TRBJ1-2; CDR3: CASSGGWATEGGYTF
V: TRBV7-2; length: 15; J: TRBJ2-7; CDR3: CASSEPWTGSYEQYF
V: TRBV7-8; length: 13; J: TRBJ2-1; CDR3: CASSPARSNEQFF